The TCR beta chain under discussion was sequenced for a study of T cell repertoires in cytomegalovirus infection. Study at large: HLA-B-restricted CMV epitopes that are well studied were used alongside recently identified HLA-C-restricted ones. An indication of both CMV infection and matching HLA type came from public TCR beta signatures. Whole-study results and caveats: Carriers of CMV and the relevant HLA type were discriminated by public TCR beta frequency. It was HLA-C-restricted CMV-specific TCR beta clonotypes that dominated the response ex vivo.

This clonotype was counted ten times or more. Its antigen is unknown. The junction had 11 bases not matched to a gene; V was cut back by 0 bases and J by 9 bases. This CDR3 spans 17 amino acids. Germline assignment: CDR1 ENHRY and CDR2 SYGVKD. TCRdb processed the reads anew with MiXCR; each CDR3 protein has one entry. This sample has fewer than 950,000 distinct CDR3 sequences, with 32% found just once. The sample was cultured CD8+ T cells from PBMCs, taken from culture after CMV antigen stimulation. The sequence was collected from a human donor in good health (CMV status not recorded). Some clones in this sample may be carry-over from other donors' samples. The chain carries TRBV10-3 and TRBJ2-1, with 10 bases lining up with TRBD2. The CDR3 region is CAISESNSGGFESEQFF. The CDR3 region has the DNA TGTGCCATCAGTGAGTCGAATAGCGGGGGGTTCGAGTCTGAGCAGTTCTTC.